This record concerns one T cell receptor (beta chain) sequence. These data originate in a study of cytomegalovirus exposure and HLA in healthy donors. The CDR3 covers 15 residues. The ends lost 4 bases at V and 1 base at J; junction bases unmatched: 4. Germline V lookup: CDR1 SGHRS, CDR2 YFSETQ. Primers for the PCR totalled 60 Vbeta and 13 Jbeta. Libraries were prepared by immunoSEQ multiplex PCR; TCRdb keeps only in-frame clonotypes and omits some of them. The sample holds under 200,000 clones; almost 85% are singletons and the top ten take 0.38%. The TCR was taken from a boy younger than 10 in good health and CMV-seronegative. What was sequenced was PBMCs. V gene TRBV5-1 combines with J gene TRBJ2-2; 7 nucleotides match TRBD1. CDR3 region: CASSVDRRNTGELFF. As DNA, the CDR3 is TGCGCCAGCAGCGTGGACAGGAGGAACACCGGGGAGCTGTTTTTT.